The source of this TCR beta chain is a study of CD8 T cells in Susac syndrome. V trimming: 2 bases; J trimming: 7 bases; junction bases outside the gene matches: 8. This CDR3 is built from 15 residues. TCR beta sequencing covered blood CD8+ and CD4+ T cells. TEMRA cells were FACS-enriched, while CD8+ and CD4+ T cells were negatively isolated. RNA in amounts of roughly 0.5 to 1 ug was reverse transcribed with random hexamers. Amplification of TCR beta CDR3 across 54 Vbeta and 13 Jbeta was performed with immunoSEQ multiplex PCR. TCRdb itself ran the immunoSEQ multiplex PCR reads through MiXCR, one entry per CDR3 protein. The table shows some 130,000 distinct CDR3 sequences, with 91% occurring only once.

This chain joins TRBV12-3 or TRBV12-4 and TRBJ1-5, with 7 bases that match TRBD1. This TCR was sampled from a human donor with multiple sclerosis. Sequencing was performed on CD8+ T cells from PBMCs. The CDR3 loop reads CASSLWSDRDQPQHF. CDR3 DNA sequence: TGTGCCAGCAGTTTATGGAGCGACAGGGACCAGCCCCAGCATTTT.